This T cell receptor (beta chain) was profiled in a study of T-cell memory formation after mild COVID-19. Note on this clonotype: The antigen remains undetermined.

Constant-segment primers were used for 5'RACE, and the resulting TCR alpha and TCR beta cDNA libraries carried sample barcodes and UMIs. One entry per CDR3 protein results from TCRdb running MiXCR on the 5' RACE reads. The sample consists of approximately 250,000 distinct CDR3 sequences, 15% to 20% of them appearing once. The CDR3 totals 14 residues. V lost 2 bases and J lost 2, with 9 bases in between. Per the germline V gene, CDR1 is LGHNA and CDR2 is YSLEER. General observations from the study: The SARS-CoV-2 specificity of second-wave clones reaching peak at day 37 remained unverified. The study found contracting CD4+ clones mainly in CM and EM and contracting CD8+ clones in EMRA.

Sequencing was carried out using PBMCs or a T cell subset sorted from them (not recorded which). This rearrangement joins TRBV4-3 to TRBJ1-2; D uncertain. The origin of this receptor is a man aged 18 to 29 who had mild COVID-19 (a few samples of this study predate the infection). Cell type and time point are not known. In nucleotides, the CDR3 is TGCGCCAGCAGCCAACTTGACACAAACTATGGCTACACCTTC. This gives the protein CASSQLDTNYGYTF.